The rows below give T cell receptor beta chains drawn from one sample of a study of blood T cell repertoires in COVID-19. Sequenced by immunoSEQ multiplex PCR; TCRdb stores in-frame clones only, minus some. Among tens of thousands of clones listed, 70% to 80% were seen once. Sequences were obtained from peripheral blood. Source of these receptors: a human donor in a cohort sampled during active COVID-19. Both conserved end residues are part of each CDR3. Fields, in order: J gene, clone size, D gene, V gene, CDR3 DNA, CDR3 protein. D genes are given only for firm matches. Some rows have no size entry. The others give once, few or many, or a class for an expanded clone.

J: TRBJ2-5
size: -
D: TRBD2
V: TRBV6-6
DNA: TGTGCCAGCAGTAGCGGGGGGGCATGGGGTCAGGAGACCCAGTACTTC
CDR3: CASSSGGAWGQETQYF

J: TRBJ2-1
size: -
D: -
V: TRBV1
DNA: TGCACCAGCAGCCAAGAAAGGCTAGCGGGTCACAATGAGCAGTTCTTC
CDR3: CTSSQERLAGHNEQFF

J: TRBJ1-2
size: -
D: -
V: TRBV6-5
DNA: TGTGCCAGCAGTTACTCCTCCGGGGTCCTCTATGGCTACACCTTC
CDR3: CASSYSSGVLYGYTF

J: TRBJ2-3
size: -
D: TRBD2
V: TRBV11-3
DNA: TGTGCCAGCAGCTTGGGGAGGGAGGCGCAGTATTTT
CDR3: CASSLGREAQYF

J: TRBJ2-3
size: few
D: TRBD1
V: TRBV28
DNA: TGTGCCAGCAGTTCACCCCAGGGGGCAGGGGCAGATACGCAGTATTTT
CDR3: CASSSPQGAGADTQYF

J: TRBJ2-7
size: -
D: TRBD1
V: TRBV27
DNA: TGTGCCAGCAGTCCGGGACAGTTCCTCTACGAGCAGTACTTC
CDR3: CASSPGQFLYEQYF

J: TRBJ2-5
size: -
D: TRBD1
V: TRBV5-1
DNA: TGCGCCAGCAGCCAAGGACAGGGACGGTGGGAGACCCAGTACTTC
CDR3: CASSQGQGRWETQYF

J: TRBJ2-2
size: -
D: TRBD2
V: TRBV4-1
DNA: TGCGCCAGCAGCCCTAGGACTAGCGGGAGGGCCGGCGGGGAGCTGTTTTTT
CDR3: CASSPRTSGRAGGELFF

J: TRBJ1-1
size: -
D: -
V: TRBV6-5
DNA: TGTGCCAGCAGTCCATGGGCGGGGGCTGAAGCTTTCTTT
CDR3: CASSPWAGAEAFF

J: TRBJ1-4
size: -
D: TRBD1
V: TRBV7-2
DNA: TGTGCCAGCAGCGAAGACAGGGGCCGGGAAAAACTGTTTTTT
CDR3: CASSEDRGREKLFF

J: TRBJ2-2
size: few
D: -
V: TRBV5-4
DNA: TGTGCCAGCAGCTTGGGAGGACTCCTGGGGACCGGGGAGCTGTTTTTT
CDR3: CASSLGGLLGTGELFF

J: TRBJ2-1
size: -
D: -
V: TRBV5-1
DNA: TGCGCCAGCAGCTTGTTTAGCTCCTACAATGAGCAGTTCTTC
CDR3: CASSLFSSYNEQFF

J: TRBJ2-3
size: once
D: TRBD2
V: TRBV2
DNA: TGTGCCAGCAGGGGACTAGCGGCCAAAATAGATACGCAGTATTTT
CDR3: CASRGLAAKIDTQYF

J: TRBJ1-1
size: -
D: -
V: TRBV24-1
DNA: TGTGCCATCCCCGACTCAGGAAGGGGCACTGAAGCTTTCTTT
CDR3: CAIPDSGRGTEAFF

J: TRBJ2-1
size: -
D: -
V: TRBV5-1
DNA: TGCGCCAGCAAAACCGGAGGGACGACCTACAATGAGCAGTTCTTC
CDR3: CASKTGGTTYNEQFF

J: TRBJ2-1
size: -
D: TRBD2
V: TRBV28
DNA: TGTGCCAGCAGTCTTCGGACTAGCGGGAGCAATGAGCAGTTCTTC
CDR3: CASSLRTSGSNEQFF

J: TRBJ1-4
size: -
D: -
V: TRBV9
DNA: TGTGCCAGCAGCGTTGAGCATAGCAATGAAAAACTGTTTTTT
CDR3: CASSVEHSNEKLFF

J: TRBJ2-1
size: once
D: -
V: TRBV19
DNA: TGTGCCAGTAGTCCCCTAGCGAGAAATTACAATGAGCAGTTCTTC
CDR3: CASSPLARNYNEQFF

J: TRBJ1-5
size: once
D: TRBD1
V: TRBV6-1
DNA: TGTGCCAGCCTGCGACAGGGGATTAGCAATCAGCCCCAGCATTTT
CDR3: CASLRQGISNQPQHF

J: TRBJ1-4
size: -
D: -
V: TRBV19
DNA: TGTGCCAGTAGTAAGGGTGCGGGCACGTCTAATGAAAAACTGTTTTTT
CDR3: CASSKGAGTSNEKLFF

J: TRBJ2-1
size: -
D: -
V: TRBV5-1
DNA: TGCGCCAGCAGCTTGGAAGCAATGGTAGGGGCTGAGCAGTTCTTC
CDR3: CASSLEAMVGAEQFF

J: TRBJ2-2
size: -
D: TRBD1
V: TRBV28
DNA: TGTGCCAGCATATGGGGGACAGGGGTTACCGGGGAGCTGTTTTTT
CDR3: CASIWGTGVTGELFF

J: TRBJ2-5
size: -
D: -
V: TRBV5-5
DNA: TGTGCCAGCAGCTCGGACATCAGACAAGAGACCCAGTACTTC
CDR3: CASSSDIRQETQYF

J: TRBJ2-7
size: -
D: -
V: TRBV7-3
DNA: TGTGCCAGCAGCTTAAGCGAGCGGATTCCCTACGAGCAGTACTTC
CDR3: CASSLSERIPYEQYF

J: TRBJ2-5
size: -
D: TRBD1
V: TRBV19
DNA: TGTGCCAGTAGTATTCTTTGGACAGGTCGGGAGACCCAGTACTTC
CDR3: CASSILWTGRETQYF

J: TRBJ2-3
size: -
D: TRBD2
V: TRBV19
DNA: TGTGCCAGTAGTATCTTGAAGACTAGCGTCTCCCTGGTTACGCAGTATTTT
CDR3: CASSILKTSVSLVTQYF

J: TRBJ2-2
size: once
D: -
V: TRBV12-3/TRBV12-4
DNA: TGTGCCGACCGGGGAAAGGAAACCGGGGAGCTGTTTTTT
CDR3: CADRGKETGELFF

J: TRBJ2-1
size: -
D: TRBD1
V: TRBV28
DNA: TGTGGGACGAAGACAGGGGTGAATGAGCAGTTCTTC
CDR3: CGTKTGVNEQFF

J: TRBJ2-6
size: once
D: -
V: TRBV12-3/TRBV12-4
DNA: TGTGCCAGCTCCTGGAACCGGGAAGCCCTTTTC
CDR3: CASSWNREALF

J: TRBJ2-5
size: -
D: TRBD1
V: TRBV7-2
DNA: TGTGCCAGCAGCTTAGGACAGGTCAGGGGGCGGGAGACCCAGTACTTC
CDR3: CASSLGQVRGRETQYF

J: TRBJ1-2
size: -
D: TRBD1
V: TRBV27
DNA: TGTGCCAGCAGTTTCCACAGGGACAGGGCTGGCTACACCTTC
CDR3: CASSFHRDRAGYTF

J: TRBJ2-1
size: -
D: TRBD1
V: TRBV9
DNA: TGTGCCAGCAGCGTTACAGGGGGGTACAATGAGCAGTTCTTC
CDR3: CASSVTGGYNEQFF

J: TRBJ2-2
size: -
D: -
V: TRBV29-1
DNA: TGCAGCGTTGAAGGTCAGGGGAGCACCGGGGAGCTGTTTTTT
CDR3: CSVEGQGSTGELFF

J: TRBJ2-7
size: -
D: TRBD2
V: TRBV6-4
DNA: TGTGCCAGCACAAAGAAAGGCGGGAGCTCCTACGAGCAGTACTTC
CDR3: CASTKKGGSSYEQYF

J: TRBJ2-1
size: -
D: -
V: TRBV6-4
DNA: TGTGCCAGCACTACGGGGCCCAGGGAGGTAAGCTCCTACAATGAGCAGTTCTTC
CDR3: CASTTGPREVSSYNEQFF

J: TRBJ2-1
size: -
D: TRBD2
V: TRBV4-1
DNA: TGCGCCAGCAGCCAAGATGACCCAACTAGCGGGAGTTATTATGAGCAGTTCTTC
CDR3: CASSQDDPTSGSYYEQFF

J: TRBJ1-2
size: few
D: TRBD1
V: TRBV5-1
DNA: TGCGCCAGCAGCCTCCGGGACAGGGATGGCTACACCTTC
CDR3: CASSLRDRDGYTF

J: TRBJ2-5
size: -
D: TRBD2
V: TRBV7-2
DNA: TGTGCCAGCAGCTTAGCGCTAGCGGGGTCGGGCCCAGAGACCCAGTACTTC
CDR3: CASSLALAGSGPETQYF

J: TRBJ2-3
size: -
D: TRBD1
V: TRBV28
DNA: TGTGCCAGCAGACCCTCCGGGACAGGGGAAGATACGCAGTATTTT
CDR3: CASRPSGTGEDTQYF

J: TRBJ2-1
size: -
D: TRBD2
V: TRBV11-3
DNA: TGTGCCAGCAGCTTAGCTTCTAGCGGCAACAATGAGCAGTTCTTC
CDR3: CASSLASSGNNEQFF

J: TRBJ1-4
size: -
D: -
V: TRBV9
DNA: TGTGCCAGCAGCCCTCAGGCGGGGGGCGGAGGTGAAAAACTGTTTTTT
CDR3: CASSPQAGGGGEKLFF

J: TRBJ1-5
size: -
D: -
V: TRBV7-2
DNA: TGTGCCAGCAGACAGGGAGGCAATCAGCCCCAGCATTTT
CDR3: CASRQGGNQPQHF

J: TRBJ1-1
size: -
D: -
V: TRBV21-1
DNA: TGTGCCAGCAGCTACAGGGGGGAGGTGGTGAACACTGAAGCTTTCTTT
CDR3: CASSYRGEVVNTEAFF

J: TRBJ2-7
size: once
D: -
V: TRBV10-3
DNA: TGTGCCATCAGTCAAACCGGGTACGAGCAGTACTTC
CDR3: CAISQTGYEQYF

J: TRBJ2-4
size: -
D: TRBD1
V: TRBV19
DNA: TGTGCCAGTAGTGATGACAGGGGGCCCTCCAAAAACATTCAGTACTTC
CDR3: CASSDDRGPSKNIQYF

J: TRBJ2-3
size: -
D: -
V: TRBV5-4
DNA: TGTGCCAGCAGCCCCCCCAGGGGCACAGATACGCAGTATTTT
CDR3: CASSPPRGTDTQYF

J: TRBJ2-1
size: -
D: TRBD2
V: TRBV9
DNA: TGTGCCAGCACCCCTAGGGGGATCGGTACTAGCGGTCGGCATGAGCAGTTCTTC
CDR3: CASTPRGIGTSGRHEQFF

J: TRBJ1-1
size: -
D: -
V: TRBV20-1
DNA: TGCAGCCAGGGGAGGAACACTGAAGCTTTCTTT
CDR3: CSQGRNTEAFF

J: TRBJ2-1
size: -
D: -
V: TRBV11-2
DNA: TGTGCCAGCAGCTTAGATTTCCAGGCCGAGCAGTTCTTC
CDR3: CASSLDFQAEQFF

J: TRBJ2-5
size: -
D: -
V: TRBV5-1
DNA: TGCGCCAGCAGCTTTGGGGCCAGAGAGACCCAGTACTTC
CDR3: CASSFGARETQYF

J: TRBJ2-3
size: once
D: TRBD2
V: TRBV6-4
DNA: TGTGCCAGCAGTCTAGGACTAGCCCCAGATACGCAGTATTTT
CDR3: CASSLGLAPDTQYF

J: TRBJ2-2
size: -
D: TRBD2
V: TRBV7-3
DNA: TGTGCCAGCAGCTCCCAATGGGGGGGAGGCGGGGAGCTGTTTTTT
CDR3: CASSSQWGGGGELFF

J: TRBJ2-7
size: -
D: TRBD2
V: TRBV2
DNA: TGTGCCAGCAGTTCGGGACTAGCGGGAGGGTACGAGCAGTACTTC
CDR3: CASSSGLAGGYEQYF